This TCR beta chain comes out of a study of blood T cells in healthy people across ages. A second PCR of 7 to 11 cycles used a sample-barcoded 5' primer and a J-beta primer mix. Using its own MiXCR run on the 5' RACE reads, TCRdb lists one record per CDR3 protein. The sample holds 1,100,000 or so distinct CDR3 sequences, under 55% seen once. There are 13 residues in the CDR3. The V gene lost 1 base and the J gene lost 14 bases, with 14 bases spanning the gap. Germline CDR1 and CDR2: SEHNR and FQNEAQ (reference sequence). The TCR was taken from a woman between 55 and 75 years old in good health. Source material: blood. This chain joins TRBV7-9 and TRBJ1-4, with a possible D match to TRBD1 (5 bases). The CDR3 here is CASSLGPGPDLFF. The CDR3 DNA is TGTGCCAGCAGCTTAGGACCGGGACCGGACCTGTTTTTT.